Below are 16 T cell receptor beta chains sequenced from a single sample in a study of regulatory T cells in long-lasting Graves disease. To make TCR beta libraries, researchers used iRepertoire HTBI primers and Arm-PCR of CDR3 regions. TCRdb itself ran the multiplex PCR reads through MiXCR, one entry per CDR3 protein. Among approximately 480,000 distinct CDR3 sequences listed, 15% to 20% were seen once. Time point denoted: newly diagnosed GD, antithyroid drugs for less than 3 months. PBMC RNA was the source of the TCR library. This sample also appeared in a second study, on T cells in Graves' hyperthyroidism and ophthalmopathy.

Sequences were derived from peripheral blood mononuclear cells (PBMCs), sampled at new diagnosis, from a patient treated with antithyroid drugs. All receptors come from a man aged 35 to 55 with Graves disease.

V gene TRBV19 combines with J gene TRBJ2-2; TRBD1 is a possible D gene (6 bases). Trimming removed 6 bases from V and 3 bases from J, with 17 bases in between. Germline V gene data show CDR1 as LNHDA and CDR2 as SQIVND (reference sequence). This CDR3 comprises 16 residues. For the CDR3, the DNA is TGTGCCAGTAGACCTCGTAGGGGGTTGGACACCGGGGAGCTGTTTTTT. Translated, it gives CASRPRRGLDTGELFF.

This clonotype was found many times. The junction does not match germline at one end; this may be a read error. This rearrangement joins TRBV4-1 to TRBJ1-1, with D unresolved. The length of the CDR3 is 13 residues. Per the germline V gene, CDR1 is MGHRA and CDR2 is YSYEKL. CDR3 nucleotides: TGTGCTAGCAGCGCCCGACAGAACACTGAAGCTTTCTTT. Translation: CASSARQNTEAFF.

This clonotype was picked up many times. A junction boundary mismatches the germline segment, possibly from a read error. The chain joins TRBV5-1 to TRBJ2-7; TRBD1 might be the D (5 bases). CDR3 size: 11 residues. In germline, CDR1 is SGHRS, CDR2 YFSETQ. The CDR3 reads CASSGAYKQYF. CDR3 DNA: TGCGCCAGCAGCGGGGCCTACAAGCAGTACTTC. Combining the CDR3 with reference TRBV5-1 and TRBJ2-7 gives the whole variable domain KAGVTQTPRYLIKTRGQQVTLSCSPISGHRSVSWYQQTPGQGLQFLFEYFSETQRNKGNFPGRFSGRQFSNSRSEMNVSTLELGDSALYLCASSGAYKQYFGPGTRLTVT.

This clonotype was picked up many times. The chain links TRBV11-3 to TRBJ2-1; 10 bases are shared with TRBD2. Germline trimming cut 2 bases from V and 6 bases from J; bases unmatched to any gene: 4. The CDR3 extends over 15 amino acids. Germline CDR1 and CDR2: SGHNT and YENEEA. CDR3 loop: CASSLFSGRANEQFF. The CDR3 nucleotides read TGTGCCAGCAGCTTATTCAGCGGGAGGGCCAATGAGCAGTTCTTC.

At least ten counts were recorded for this clonotype. The V and J genes are TRBV11-2 and TRBJ2-2; tentative D call: TRBD1 (6 bases). The V end was cut by 5 bases, the J end by 3 bases, with 13 bases between. Germline CDR1 SGHAT, CDR2 FQNNGV. CDR3 length equals 15 residues. The CDR3 sequence is CASSPGTSYTGELFF. For the CDR3, the DNA is TGTGCCAGCAGCCCTGGGACAAGCTACACCGGGGAGCTGTTTTTT.

This clonotype was observed many times. The chain is built from TRBV6-5 and TRBJ2-7, with D perhaps TRBD2 (6 bases). The CDR3 sequence is 14 residues long. The germline gives CDR1 MNHEY, CDR2 SVGAGI. V was cut by 0 bases and J by 5 bases, with 11 bases left in between. The CDR3 protein is CASSYSRRENEQYF. The DNA of the CDR3 is TGTGCCAGCAGTTACTCGAGGCGGGAAAACGAGCAGTACTTC.

In this sample, this clonotype turned up a few times. This sequence joins TRBV19 and TRBJ2-7; 9 bases line up with TRBD1. The V gene's germline CDR1 is LNHDA and CDR2 SQIVND (reference sequence). The CDR3 extends over 14 amino acids. The ends lost 9 bases at V and 0 bases at J; junction bases unmatched: 6. The CDR3 DNA sequence: TGTGCCAGCGGGACAGGGCTTAGCTCCTACGAGCAGTACTTC. This codes for CASGTGLSSYEQYF.

This clonotype has ten or more counts. This chain joins TRBV7-9 and TRBJ1-6, with a weak D call TRBD1 (5 bases). Trimming stripped 5 bases from V and 5 bases from J, with 16 bases between. CDR1 SEHNR and CDR2 FQNEAQ come from the germline V gene (reference sequence). The CDR3 has 16 residues. The chain's CDR3 is CASSQVFGTDNSPLHF. The CDR3 nucleotides are TGTGCCAGCAGCCAAGTTTTTGGGACCGATAATTCACCCCTCCACTTT.

This clonotype came up many times. V is TRBV7-3 and J is TRBJ2-3; D is perhaps TRBD2 (6 bases). Germline values: CDR1 SGHTA, CDR2 FQGTGA. CDR3 length equals 16 residues. V was pared by 2 bases and J by 4 bases, with 16 bases between. CDR3 nucleotide sequence: TGTGCCAGCAGCTTAGGAAGGAGGGGAAGGGCAGATACGCAGTATTTT. Encoded protein: CASSLGRRGRADTQYF.

This clonotype was counted only a few times. The chain uses TRBV9 and TRBJ1-1; D remains ambiguous. V was trimmed by 2 bases and J by 5 bases, leaving 10 bases between them. Germline values: CDR1 SGDLS, CDR2 YYNGEE. CDR3 length equals 13 residues. The CDR3 nucleotides are TGTGCCAGCAGCGTTCTAGATCGGACTGAAGCTTTCTTT. Its protein is CASSVLDRTEAFF.

This clonotype was seen repeatedly, ten times or more. J is TRBJ2-1 and V is TRBV7-6; 8 bases align to TRBD2. Germline lookup yields CDR1 SGHVS and CDR2 FNYEAQ. Unmatched junction bases numbered 11, after V lost 5 bases and J lost 8 bases. The CDR3 is 15 amino acids. CDR3 bases: TGTGCCAGCAGCACTCGTAGCGGGGAGGTCGATGAGCAGTTCTTC. It specifies CASSTRSGEVDEQFF.

The chain recombines TRBV3-1 with TRBJ1-6; D may be TRBD1 (5 bases). Looked up from germline, CDR1 is LGHDT and CDR2 is YNNKEL (reference sequence). The CDR3 covers 13 residues. V shed 4 bases and J shed 7 bases, with 8 bases lying between them. The CDR3 loop is CASSPRDNSPLHF. The CDR3, as DNA: TGTGCCAGCAGCCCCCGGGACAATTCACCCCTCCACTTT.

This clonotype was picked up many times. V gene TRBV12-3 or TRBV12-4 combines with J gene TRBJ2-5; D possibly corresponds to TRBD1 (5 bases). The CDR3 runs 13 residues. V was trimmed by 2 bases and J by 7 bases, leaving 11 bases between them. CDR3 coding DNA: TGTGCCAGCAGTTTAAGGCAGGGAACGACCCAGTACTTC. This translates into CASSLRQGTTQYF.

This clonotype was seen ten or more times. The CDR3 DNA reads TGTGCCAGCAGTTTGGCGACTAGAGGTCGCGACGAGCAGTACTTC. It translates to CASSLATRGRDEQYF. V is TRBV12-3 or TRBV12-4 and J is TRBJ2-7; D might be TRBD2 (6 bases). The CDR3 length is 15 residues. V was shortened by 3 bases and J by 5 bases, with 17 bases between the two germline ends.

This clonotype has only a few counts. V and J are TRBV12-3 or TRBV12-4 and TRBJ2-4; D gene unclear. V was clipped by 6 bases and J by 6 bases, with 15 bases between them. The CDR3 loop spans 14 amino acids. In DNA, the CDR3 is TGTGCCAGCAGCCAACCCTCCCTCCGAAACATTCAGTACTTC. It is translated as CASSQPSLRNIQYF.

This rearrangement joins TRBV28 to TRBJ2-3; D unclear. With 6 bases removed from V and 8 bases from J, the gap between germline ends came to 9 bases. Germline V CDR1 and CDR2: MDHEN, SYDVKM. The CDR3 is 11 residues long. The CDR3 DNA reads as TGTGCCAGCAGCGGCCGAGGTACGCAGTATTTT. Translation gives CASSGRGTQYF.